This T cell receptor (beta chain) was identified in a study of T cells in Graves' hyperthyroidism and ophthalmopathy. Study-wide context: Initial diagnosis, before any treatment, was when peripheral blood was collected. Findings of the study overall: For ophthalmopathy, model prediction preceded onset by a median roughly 6.2 months. The blood repertoire included most of the expanded thyroid clonotypes above 0.001.

The sample holds many counts of this clonotype. The antigen remains undetermined. The CDR3 has 14 residues. Per the germline V gene, CDR1 is MDHEN and CDR2 is SYDVKM. Trimming at V came to 6 bases and at J to 10 bases, leaving 7 bases not matched to a gene. Criteria for exclusion of patients were uncontrolled infection, other autoimmune disease, pregnancy or lactation. RNA transcripts were the template for amplifying TCR beta CDR3 regions. The TCR CDR3 was amplified in a first-round RT-PCR using the HTBI primer set. TCRdb recomputed calls from the multiplex PCR reads with MiXCR, one row per CDR3 protein. The sample shows over 350,000 distinct CDR3 sequences, about 14% of them seen only once.

The receptor was derived from a man over 45 with Graves' ophthalmopathy. Sequencing used blood. This chain joins TRBV28 and TRBJ2-1; 12 bases align to TRBD2. CDR3 DNA sequence: TGTGCCAGCAGCGCTAGCGGGAGGGTTTCGGAGCAGTTCTTC. It codes for CASSASGRVSEQFF.